The clone carrying this T cell receptor (beta chain) has just a few counts. The data belong to a study of tumor-infiltrating lymphocytes in localized non-small cell lung cancer. Method: immunoSEQ multiplex PCR; TCRdb's copy keeps in-frame clones and lacks some. Of about 16,000 clones in the sample, roughly 72% were seen once. The sequenced sample consisted of lung tumor tissue. The sequence came from a human donor with non-small cell lung cancer.

The chain's CDR3 is CASSEALGGGLFF. Here the CDR3 DNA reads TGTGCCAGCAGTGAAGCGCTCGGGGGTGGGTTGTTCTTC. The rearrangement links TRBV2 to TRBJ2-1; D is perhaps TRBD2 (6 bases). V shed 0 bases and J shed 15 bases, with 15 bases lying between them. This CDR3 contains 13 residues. Germline loops: CDR1 SNHLY, CDR2 FYNNEI.